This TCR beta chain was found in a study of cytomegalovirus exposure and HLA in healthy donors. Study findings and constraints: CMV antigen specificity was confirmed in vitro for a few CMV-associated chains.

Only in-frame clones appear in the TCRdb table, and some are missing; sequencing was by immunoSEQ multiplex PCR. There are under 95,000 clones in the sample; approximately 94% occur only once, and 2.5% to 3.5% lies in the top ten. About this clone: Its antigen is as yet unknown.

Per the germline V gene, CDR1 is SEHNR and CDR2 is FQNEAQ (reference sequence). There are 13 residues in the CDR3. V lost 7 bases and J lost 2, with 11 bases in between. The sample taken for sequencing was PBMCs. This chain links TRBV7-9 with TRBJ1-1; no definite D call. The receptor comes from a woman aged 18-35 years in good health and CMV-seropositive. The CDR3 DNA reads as TGTGCCAGCAATATTTCCCCTAACACTGAAGCTTTCTTT. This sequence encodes CASNISPNTEAFF.